This entry features one T cell receptor (beta chain) sequence. These data originate in a study of control samples from healthy donors and cancer patients. Unmatched junction bases numbered 7, after V lost 4 bases and J lost 2 bases. The V gene's germline CDR1 is SGHRS and CDR2 YFSETQ. The CDR3 extends over 15 amino acids. Only in-frame clones appear in the TCRdb table, and some are missing; sequencing was by immunoSEQ multiplex PCR. Counted here are some 150,000 clones, about 89% occurring once; the ten biggest clones make up 5.5% to 7.5%. The receptor's source is a man between 18 and 35 years old in good health. The sequenced sample was blood. The J gene is TRBJ2-3, the V gene TRBV5-1; 7 bases match TRBD2. The CDR3 here is CASSPREGFTDTQYF. In nucleotides, the CDR3 is TGCGCCAGCAGCCCTAGGGAGGGATTCACAGATACGCAGTATTTT.